This record looks at one T cell receptor beta chain sequence and its context. Deletions cut 3 bases from V and 0 bases from J, with 5 bases between. This CDR3 is built from 14 residues. Germline CDR1 MNHEY, CDR2 SVGAGI. Per the study methods: The assay estimated nucleated cells by amplifying reference gene primers. The table came from immunoSEQ multiplex PCR; TCRdb's copy has only in-frame clones and leaves some out. That table gives V, J and clone size, and the DNA gave D and trimming. Of about 670,000 clones listed, about 87% are singletons. These data originate in a study of blood T cell repertoires in COVID-19. The wider study: The origin of the acute and convalescent COVID-19 samples was the United States, Italy and Spain. Nucleic acid was either cDNA or gDNA, and it came from T cells, B-cell-depleted T cells, or PBMCs.

This clonotype was sampled from a woman under 30 with acute or convalescent COVID-19. Material for sequencing was peripheral blood. The chain links TRBV6-5 to TRBJ2-2; D gene unclear. CDR3 nucleotides: TGTGCCAGCAGTTATGTTACGAACACCGGGGAGCTGTTTTTT. It codes for CASSYVTNTGELFF.